These 21 T cell receptor beta chains share one sample of origin, sequenced in a study of OX40 agonist ivuxolimab in advanced cancers. The data were produced by immunoSEQ multiplex PCR, yet TCRdb's version contains in-frame clones alone and is incomplete. The sample contains about 100,000 clones, approximately 90% of which appear only once. The sample in question was CD4+ or CD8+ T cells sorted from blood, obtained in a trial of the OX40 agonist ivuxolimab. Receptor source: an adult with an advanced solid tumor such as melanoma, head and neck, liver or kidney cancer.

The V gene is TRBV11-3, the J gene TRBJ2-1, with no clear D. CDR3 size: 13 residues. The germline gives CDR1 SGHNT, CDR2 YENEEA. The germline V and J ends were trimmed by 5 bases and 7 bases, with 12 bases remaining between them. The CDR3 loop reads CASSQTPWNEQFF. The CDR3 coding sequence is TGTGCCAGCAGCCAAACCCCGTGGAATGAGCAGTTCTTC.

V is TRBV7-6 and J is TRBJ2-3; either TRBD1 or TRBD2 may supply D (6 bases each). This CDR3 has 15 amino acids. Trimming cost V 4 bases and J 5 bases, with 16 bases left between them. Per the germline V gene, CDR1 is SGHVS and CDR2 is FNYEAQ. CDR3 sequence: CASSSQPGAQDTQYF. CDR3 in DNA: TGTGCCAGCAGCTCCCAGCCGGGGGCGCAAGATACGCAGTATTTT.

This clone was picked up one time. This CDR3 reads CASSLGLLSGGPGEQYF. Here the CDR3 DNA reads TGTGCCAGCAGTTTAGGTCTCCTTAGCGGGGGACCGGGGGAGCAGTACTTC. The chain has TRBV27 and TRBJ2-7; TRBD2 agrees at 9 bases. The CDR3 has 17 amino acids. The germline V gene encodes CDR1 MNHEY and CDR2 SMNVEV (reference sequence). V lost 2 bases and J lost 7; bases outside the gene matches: 15.

The chain uses TRBV12-5 and TRBJ1-4; D not resolved. CDR1 and CDR2 (germline): LGHNT, FRNRAP. The CDR3 is 16 amino acids. The V end was cut by 0 bases, the J end by 7 bases, with 15 bases between. The CDR3 is CASGLVSGVALEKLFF. In DNA, the CDR3 is TGTGCTAGTGGTTTGGTATCTGGGGTAGCGCTTGAAAAACTGTTTTTT.

A few counts support this clone. V usage is TRBV28 and J usage is TRBJ2-2; D may match TRBD1 or TRBD2 (5 bases each). Germline lookup yields CDR1 MDHEN and CDR2 SYDVKM. The CDR3 loop spans 15 amino acids. V lost 8 bases to trimming and J lost 6 bases, with 19 bases between them. The CDR3: CASDSGQGGSGELFF. Written as DNA, the CDR3 is TGTGCCAGCGATTCGGGGCAGGGTGGTTCCGGGGAGCTGTTTTTT.

The chain recombines TRBV7-3 with TRBJ2-3; 8 bases agree with TRBD1. Germline values: CDR1 SGHTA, CDR2 FQGTGA. Trimming took 5 bases from V and 6 from J; bases not matched to a gene: 10. The CDR3 covers 15 residues. CDR3 protein: CASSPGGVRSDTQYF. CDR3 DNA: TGTGCCAGCAGCCCAGGGGGCGTCCGTTCGGATACGCAGTATTTT. Drawing the rest from reference TRBV7-3 and TRBJ2-3, the complete variable domain is GAGVSQTPSNKVTEKGKYVELRCDPISGHTALYWYRQSLGQGPEFLIYFQGTGAADDSGLPNDRFFAVRPEGSVSTLKIQRTERGDSAVYLCASSPGGVRSDTQYFGPGTRLTVL.

This chain joins TRBV19 and TRBJ2-6; 8 nucleotides line up with TRBD1. The CDR3 has 16 residues. V shed 6 bases and J 3 bases; nucleotides not matched to a gene: 7. CDR1 and CDR2 from the germline V gene are LNHDA and SQIVND (reference sequence). This CDR3 is CASRGRGLVGANVLTF. CDR3 sequence (DNA): TGTGCCAGTAGAGGCAGGGGGCTGGTTGGGGCCAACGTCCTGACTTTC.

This chain links TRBV30 with TRBJ2-1; no clear D. The CDR3 spans 12 residues. CDR1 and CDR2 from the germline V gene are GTSNPN and SVGIG (reference sequence). The V end was cut by 0 bases, the J end by 7 bases, with 7 bases between. In nucleotides, the CDR3 is TGTGCCTGGAGTGTATGGGGAAATGAGCAGTTCTTC. This codes for CAWSVWGNEQFF.

The chain carries TRBV10-1 and TRBJ1-1; no firm D call. Germline CDR1 is WNHNN and CDR2 is SYGVQD (reference sequence). This CDR3 contains 13 residues. V lost 0 bases and J lost 2, with 4 bases in between. DNA for the CDR3: TGCGCCAGCAGTGAGTCGCTAAACACTGAAGCTTTCTTT. It codes for CASSESLNTEAFF.

This clone was seen only once. The chain employs TRBV6-5 and TRBJ2-2, with unresolved D. The CDR3 covers 11 residues. The ends were cut back, 8 bases at V and 6 bases at J, with 7 bases in the middle. CDR1 and CDR2 (germline): MNHEY, SVGAGI. The CDR3 region has the DNA TGTGCCAGCGTCCGTGCCGGGGAGCTGTTTTTT. Protein product: CASVRAGELFF.

The J gene is TRBJ1-1, the V gene TRBV14; D gene unclear. V lost 3 bases and J 1 base, leaving 3 bases between the germline ends. In germline, CDR1 is SGHDN, CDR2 FVKESK. The CDR3 is made up of 12 amino acids. The CDR3 bases are TGTGCCAGCAGCCACCGGAACACTGAAGCTTTCTTT. Translating gives CASSHRNTEAFF.

The DNA of the CDR3 is TGTGCCAGCAGCCGGGGGAGACTAGGTTACAATGAGCAGTTCTTC. Translation: CASSRGRLGYNEQFF. The chain uses TRBV9 and TRBJ2-1; D perhaps matches TRBD2 (6 bases). V lost 4 bases, J lost 4 bases, and 15 bases lay in between. Germline V gives CDR1 SGDLS, CDR2 YYNGEE. The CDR3 length is 15 residues.

The genes are TRBV28 and TRBJ2-6; D gene ambiguous. The CDR3 is 14 residues long. Germline-derived CDR1 and CDR2 are MDHEN and SYDVKM. Trimming cost V 6 bases and J 2 bases, with 8 bases left between them. CDR3 DNA: TGTGCCAGCAGCCGAACAGCTGGGGCCAACGTCCTGACTTTC. This codes for CASSRTAGANVLTF.

This clone was recorded only once. The chain is built from TRBV6-5 and TRBJ1-5, with 8 positions matching TRBD1. From germline, CDR1 is MNHEY and CDR2 SVGAGI. The V segment lost 6 bases and the J segment 4 bases; nucleotides outside the gene matches: 5. This CDR3 comprises 14 residues. Here the CDR3 DNA reads TGTGCCAGCAGCCAGGGGGCGAGAAATCAGCCCCAGCATTTT. Protein: CASSQGARNQPQHF.

This CDR3 is CASSQWEGGETQYF. The CDR3 bases are TGCGCCAGCAGCCAATGGGAGGGAGGGGAGACCCAGTACTTC. The J gene is TRBJ2-5, the V gene TRBV4-1; 7 bases are a match to TRBD2. The CDR3 contains 14 residues. CDR1 and CDR2 from the germline V gene are MGHRA and YSYEKL. V lost 2 bases to trimming and J lost 5 bases; unmatched junction nucleotides: 5.

The chain couples TRBV2 to TRBJ2-7; 8 bases line up with TRBD2. CDR1 is SNHLY and CDR2 is FYNNEI in the germline V gene. V was clipped by 4 bases and J by 6 bases; unmatched bases: 11. This CDR3 has 15 residues. CDR3 residues: CASSGRGGRKIEQYF. The CDR3 coding sequence is TGTGCCAGCAGTGGACGGGGGGGTCGGAAGATCGAGCAGTACTTC. The whole variable domain, filled in from reference TRBV2 and TRBJ2-7, reads EPEVTQTPSHQVTQMGQEVILRCVPISNHLYFYWYRQILGQKVEFLVSFYNNEISEKSEIFDDQFSVERPDGSNFTLKIRSTKLEDSAMYFCASSGRGGRKIEQYFGPGTRLTVT.

To note about this clone: A read error may account for a junction end that differs from germline. The V and J genes are TRBV7-7 and TRBJ2-1; D possibly corresponds to TRBD2 (5 bases). The CDR3 length is 11 residues. CDR1 is SSHAT and CDR2 is FNYEAQ in the germline V gene (reference sequence). The CDR3: CASSAGGEQFF. The DNA for the CDR3 is TGTGCTAGCAGCGCGGGTGGTGAGCAGTTCTTC.

CDR3 loop: CASSLGRFRETQYF. The CDR3 DNA sequence: TGTGCCAGCAGTTTAGGCAGGTTTAGGGAGACCCAGTACTTC. The gene calls are TRBV27 and TRBJ2-5; D gene unclear. The CDR3 runs 14 residues. V dropped 2 bases and J dropped 5 bases, with 12 bases sitting between them. CDR1 and CDR2 (germline): MNHEY, SMNVEV (reference sequence).

The chain employs TRBV18 and TRBJ1-1; a possible D gene is TRBD1 (5 bases). The V end lost 4 bases, the J end lost 4 bases, and 22 bases lay between the germline ends. The CDR3 length is 17 residues. From germline, CDR1 is KGHSH and CDR2 LQKENI. The CDR3 DNA is TGTGCCAGCTCACGTCTCGCCAGGGCAGAGGGGAGCACTGAAGCTTTCTTT. This sequence encodes CASSRLARAEGSTEAFF. Full variable domain (rest looked up from reference TRBV18 and TRBJ1-1): NAGVMQNPRHLVRRRGQEARLRCSPMKGHSHVYWYRQLPEEGLKFMVYLQKENIIDESGMPKERFSAEFPKEGPSILRIQQVVRGDSAAYFCASSRLARAEGSTEAFFGQGTRLTVV.

This chain joins TRBV7-2 and TRBJ2-3; TRBD1 agrees at 7 bases. The CDR3 has 15 amino acids. V gave up 5 bases and J gave up 4 bases; unmatched junction bases: 9. The germline CDR1 and CDR2 sequences are SGHTA and FQGNSA. The CDR3 DNA is TGTGCCAGCAGCGCCGGAAGGGGGCAGGCAGATACGCAGTATTTT. This encodes CASSAGRGQADTQYF.

The V gene is TRBV11-2, the J gene TRBJ2-7; TRBD1 aligns across 9 bases. CDR3 length: 19 residues. V shed 1 base, J shed 0 bases, and the junction held 13 bases outside the gene matches. From germline, CDR1 is SGHAT and CDR2 FQNNGV. Here the CDR3 DNA reads TGTGCCAGCAGCTTAGTGCCGGGACAGGGAGGCCTGGGCTCCTACGAGCAGTACTTC. Amino acids: CASSLVPGQGGLGSYEQYF.